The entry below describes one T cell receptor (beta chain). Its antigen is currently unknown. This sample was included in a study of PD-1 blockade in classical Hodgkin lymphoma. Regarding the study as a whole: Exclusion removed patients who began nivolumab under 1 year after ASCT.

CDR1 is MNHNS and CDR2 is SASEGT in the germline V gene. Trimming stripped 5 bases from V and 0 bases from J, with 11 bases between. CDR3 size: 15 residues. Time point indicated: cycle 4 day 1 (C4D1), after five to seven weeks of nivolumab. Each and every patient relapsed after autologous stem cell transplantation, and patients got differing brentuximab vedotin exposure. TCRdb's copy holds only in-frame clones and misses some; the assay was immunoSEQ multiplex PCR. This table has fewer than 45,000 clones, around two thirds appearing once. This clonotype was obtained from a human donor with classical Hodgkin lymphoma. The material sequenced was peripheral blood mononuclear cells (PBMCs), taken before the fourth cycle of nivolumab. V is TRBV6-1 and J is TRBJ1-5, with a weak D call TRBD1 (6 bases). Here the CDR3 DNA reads TGTGCCAGCAGTACAGGGAGATATAGCAATCAGCCCCAGCATTTT. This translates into CASSTGRYSNQPQHF.